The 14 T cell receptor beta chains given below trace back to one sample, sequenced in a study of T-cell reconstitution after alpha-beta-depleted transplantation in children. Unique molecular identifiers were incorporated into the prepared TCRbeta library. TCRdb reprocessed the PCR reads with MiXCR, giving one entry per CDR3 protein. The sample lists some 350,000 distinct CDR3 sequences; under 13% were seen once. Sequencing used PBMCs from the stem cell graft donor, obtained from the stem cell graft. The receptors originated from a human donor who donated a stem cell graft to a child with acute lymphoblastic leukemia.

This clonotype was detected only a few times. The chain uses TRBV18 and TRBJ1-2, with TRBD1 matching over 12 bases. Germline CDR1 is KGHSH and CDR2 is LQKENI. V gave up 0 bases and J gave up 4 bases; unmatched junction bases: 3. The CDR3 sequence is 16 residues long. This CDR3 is CASSPPGQGAFYGYTF. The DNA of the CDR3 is TGTGCCAGCTCACCACCGGGACAGGGGGCTTTCTATGGCTACACCTTC.

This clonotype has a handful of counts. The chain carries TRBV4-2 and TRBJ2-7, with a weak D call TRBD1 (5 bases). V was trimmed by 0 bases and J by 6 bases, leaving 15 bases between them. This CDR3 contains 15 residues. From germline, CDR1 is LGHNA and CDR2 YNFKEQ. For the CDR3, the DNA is TGTGCCAGCAGCCAAGATCAAGGACAACTGCGCGAGCAGTACTTC. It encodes CASSQDQGQLREQYF.

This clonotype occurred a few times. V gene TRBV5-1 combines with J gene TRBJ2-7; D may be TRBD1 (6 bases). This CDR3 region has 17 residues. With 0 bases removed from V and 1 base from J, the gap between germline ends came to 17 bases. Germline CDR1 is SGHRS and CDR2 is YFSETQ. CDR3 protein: CASSLGAERGGSYEQYF. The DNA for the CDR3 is TGCGCCAGCAGCTTGGGGGCCGAGCGAGGGGGATCCTACGAGCAGTACTTC. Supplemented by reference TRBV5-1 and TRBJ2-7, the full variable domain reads KAGVTQTPRYLIKTRGQQVTLSCSPISGHRSVSWYQQTPGQGLQFLFEYFSETQRNKGNFPGRFSGRQFSNSRSEMNVSTLELGDSALYLCASSLGAERGGSYEQYFGPGTRLTVT.

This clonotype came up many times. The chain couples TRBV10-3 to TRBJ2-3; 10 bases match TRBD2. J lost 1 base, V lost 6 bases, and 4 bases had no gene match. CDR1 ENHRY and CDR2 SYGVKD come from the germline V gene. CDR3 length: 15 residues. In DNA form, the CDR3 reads TGTGCCATCAGGCCCGGGACTAGCGGCACAGATACGCAGTATTTT. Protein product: CAIRPGTSGTDTQYF.

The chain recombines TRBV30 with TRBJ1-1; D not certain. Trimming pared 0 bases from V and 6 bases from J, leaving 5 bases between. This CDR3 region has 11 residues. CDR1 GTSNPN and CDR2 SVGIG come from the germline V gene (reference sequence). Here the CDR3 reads CAWSVSPEAFF. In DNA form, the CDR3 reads TGTGCCTGGAGTGTCTCTCCTGAAGCTTTCTTT.

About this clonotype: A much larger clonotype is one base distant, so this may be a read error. The CDR3 sequence: CASSRTGVNQTQHF. The CDR3 nucleotides read TGTGCCAGCAGCCGGACAGGGGTTAATCAGACCCAGCATTTT. The chain carries TRBV5-6 and TRBJ1-5; 9 bases fit TRBD1. The germline gives CDR1 SGHDT, CDR2 YYEEEE. The CDR3 spans 14 residues.

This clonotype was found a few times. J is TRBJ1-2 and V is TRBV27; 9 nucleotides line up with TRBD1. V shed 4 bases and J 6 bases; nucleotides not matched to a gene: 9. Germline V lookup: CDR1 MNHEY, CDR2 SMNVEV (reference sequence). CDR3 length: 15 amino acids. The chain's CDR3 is CASSSDTGGINGYTF. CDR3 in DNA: TGTGCCAGCAGTTCAGATACAGGGGGCATCAATGGCTACACCTTC.

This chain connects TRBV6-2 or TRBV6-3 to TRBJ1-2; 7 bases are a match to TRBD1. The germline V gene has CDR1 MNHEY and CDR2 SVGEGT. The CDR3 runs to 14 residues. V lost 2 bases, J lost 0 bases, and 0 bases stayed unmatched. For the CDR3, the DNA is TGTGCCAGCAGTTACGGGACAGCTAACTATGGCTACACCTTC. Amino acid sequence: CASSYGTANYGYTF.

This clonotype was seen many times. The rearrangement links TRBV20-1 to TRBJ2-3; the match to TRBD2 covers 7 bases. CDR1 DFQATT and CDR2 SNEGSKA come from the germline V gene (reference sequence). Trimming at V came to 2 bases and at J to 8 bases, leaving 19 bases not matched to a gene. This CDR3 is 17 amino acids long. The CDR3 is CSARSGLAGRAGGTQYF. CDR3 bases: TGCAGTGCTAGATCGGGTTTAGCGGGCAGAGCCGGAGGTACGCAGTATTTT.

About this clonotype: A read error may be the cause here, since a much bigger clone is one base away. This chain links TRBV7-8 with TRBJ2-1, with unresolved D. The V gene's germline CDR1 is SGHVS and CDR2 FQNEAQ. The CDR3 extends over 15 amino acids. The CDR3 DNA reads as TGTGCCAGCAGCTTAGCGAGTAGCTCCTACAATGAGCCGTTCTTC. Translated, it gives CASSLASSSYNEPFF.

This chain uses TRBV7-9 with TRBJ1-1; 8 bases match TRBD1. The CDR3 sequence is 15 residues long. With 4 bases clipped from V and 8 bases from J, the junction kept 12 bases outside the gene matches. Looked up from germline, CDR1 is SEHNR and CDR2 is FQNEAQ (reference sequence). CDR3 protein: CASSSSAARGLEAFF. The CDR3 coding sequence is TGTGCCAGCAGCTCCTCAGCGGCCAGGGGGCTCGAAGCTTTCTTT.

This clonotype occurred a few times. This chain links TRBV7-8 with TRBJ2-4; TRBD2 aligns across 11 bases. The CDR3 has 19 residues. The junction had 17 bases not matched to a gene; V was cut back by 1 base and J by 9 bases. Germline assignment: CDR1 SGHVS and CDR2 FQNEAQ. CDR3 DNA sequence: TGTGCCAGCAGCTTAGGATCAGGTGGGCCTAGCGGGAGGAGTGGCATTCAGTACTTC. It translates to CASSLGSGGPSGRSGIQYF. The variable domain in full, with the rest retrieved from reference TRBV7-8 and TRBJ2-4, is GAGVSQSPRYKVAKRGQDVALRCDPISGHVSLFWYQQALGQGPEFLTYFQNEAQLDKSGLPSDRFFAERPEGSVSTLKIQRTQQEDSAVYLCASSLGSGGPSGRSGIQYFGAGTRLSVL.

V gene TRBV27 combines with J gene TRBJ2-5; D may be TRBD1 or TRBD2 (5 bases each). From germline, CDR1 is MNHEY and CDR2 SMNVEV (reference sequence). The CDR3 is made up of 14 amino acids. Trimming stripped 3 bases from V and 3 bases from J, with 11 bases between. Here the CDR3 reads CASSFAGAEETQYF. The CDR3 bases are TGTGCCAGCAGTTTCGCCGGGGCGGAAGAGACCCAGTACTTC.

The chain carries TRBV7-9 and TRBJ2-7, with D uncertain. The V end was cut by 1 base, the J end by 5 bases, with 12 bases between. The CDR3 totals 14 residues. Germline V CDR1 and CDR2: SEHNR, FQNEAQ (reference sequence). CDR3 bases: TGTGCCAGCAGCTTAGATACGGTTGAGAACGAGCAGTACTTC. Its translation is CASSLDTVENEQYF. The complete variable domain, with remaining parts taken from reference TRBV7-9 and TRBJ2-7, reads DTGVSQNPRHKITKRGQNVTFRCDPISEHNRLYWYRQTLGQGPEFLTYFQNEAQLEKSRLLSDRFSAERPKGSFSTLEIQRTEQGDSAMYLCASSLDTVENEQYFGPGTRLTVT.